The clone carrying this T cell receptor beta chain was counted a few times. Antigen unknown. This sample is part of a study of T cells after yellow fever vaccination. The CDR3 covers 14 residues. Germline CDR1 SGHDN, CDR2 FVKESK. Trimming took off 2 bases at V and 3 bases at J, with 9 bases between the two ends. Study results and caveats: FACS-sorted repertoires could harbor abundant contaminating bulk-population clonotypes.

Researchers made TCR cDNA using 5'RACE template switching, and this step added a universal primer site and UMIs. TCRdb re-called the 5' RACE reads with MiXCR, one entry per CDR3 protein. Of about 230,000 distinct CDR3 sequences listed, roughly 6.2% are singletons. The TCR originated in a man in his thirties or forties who received the YFV17D yellow fever vaccine. This chain links TRBV14 with TRBJ2-3; D remains unclear. The specimen was CD4+ T cells sorted from PBMCs, collected on the day of the yellow fever booster vaccination. CDR3 loop: CASSQMHSTDTQYF. For the CDR3, the DNA is TGTGCCAGCAGCCAAATGCACTCTACAGATACGCAGTATTTT.